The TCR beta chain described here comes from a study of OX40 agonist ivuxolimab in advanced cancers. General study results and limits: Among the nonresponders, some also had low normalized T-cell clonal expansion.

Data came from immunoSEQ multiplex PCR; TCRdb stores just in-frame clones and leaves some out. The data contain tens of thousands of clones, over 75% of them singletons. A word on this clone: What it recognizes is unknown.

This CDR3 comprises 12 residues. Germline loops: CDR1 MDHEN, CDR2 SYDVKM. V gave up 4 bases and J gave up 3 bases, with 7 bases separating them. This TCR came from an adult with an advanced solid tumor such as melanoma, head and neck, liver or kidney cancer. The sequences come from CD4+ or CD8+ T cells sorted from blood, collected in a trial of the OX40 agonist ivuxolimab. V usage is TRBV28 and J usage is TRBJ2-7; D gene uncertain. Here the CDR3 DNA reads TGTGCCAGCAGTTCCCAGCACTACGAGCAGTACTTC. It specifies CASSSQHYEQYF. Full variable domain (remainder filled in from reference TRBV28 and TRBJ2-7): DVKVTQSSRYLVKRTGEKVFLECVQDMDHENMFWYRQDPGLGLRLIYFSYDVKMKEKGDIPEGYSVSREKKERFSLILESASTNQTSMYLCASSSQHYEQYFGPGTRLTVT.